A selection of T cell receptor beta chains follows, all from one sample in a study of blood T cell repertoires in COVID-19. TCRdb keeps only in-frame clones here, not all; method: immunoSEQ multiplex PCR. The sample lists roughly 250,000 clones, 65% to 85% occurring once. The sequencing input was peripheral blood. These receptors all stem from a human donor in a cohort sampled during active COVID-19. Each CDR3 is given with its conserved first and last residue. The D gene is left open where the match is weak. Where a row states a size, it is once, few, many or the class of an expanded clone; other rows omit it.

J gene	clone size	D gene	V gene	CDR3 protein	CDR3 DNA
TRBJ1-5	NA	NA	TRBV5-1	CASSPEPTGRGYSNQPQHF	TGCGCCAGCAGCCCAGAACCCACAGGTAGGGGCTATAGCAATCAGCCCCAGCATTTT
TRBJ2-1	NA	TRBD2	TRBV7-6	CASSPPGTSGRNEQFF	TGTGCCAGCAGTCCCCCCGGGACTAGCGGGAGGAATGAGCAGTTCTTC
TRBJ2-3	NA	NA	TRBV7-9	CASSKGGNTDTQYF	TGTGCCAGCAGCAAAGGCGGGAACACAGATACGCAGTATTTT
TRBJ1-2	NA	NA	TRBV27	CASSWGDGYTF	TGTGCCAGCAGTTGGGGGGATGGCTACACCTTC
TRBJ1-5	NA	NA	TRBV6-4	CASSPDSGSNQPQHF	TGTGCCAGCAGCCCCGACAGCGGGAGCAATCAGCCCCAGCATTTT
TRBJ2-5	NA	NA	TRBV28	CASRIPGLEETQYF	TGTGCCAGCAGGATACCGGGACTTGAAGAGACCCAGTACTTC
TRBJ2-2	NA	TRBD1	TRBV24-1	CATSDWGQGGGELFF	TGTGCCACCAGTGATTGGGGACAGGGAGGCGGGGAGCTGTTTTTT
TRBJ2-1	NA	TRBD1	TRBV25-1	CASTSHPGTGPGGEQFF	TGTGCCAGCACCTCGCACCCCGGGACAGGTCCCGGGGGTGAGCAGTTCTTC
TRBJ2-1	few	NA	TRBV18	CASSPLPRTNEQFF	TGTGCCAGCTCACCGTTACCGCGGACAAATGAGCAGTTCTTC
TRBJ2-5	medium-sized	NA	TRBV20-1	CSARSVETQYF	TGCAGTGCTAGGTCCGTGGAGACCCAGTACTTC
TRBJ2-7	NA	TRBD1	TRBV5-8	CASSSYRGLLYF	TGTGCCAGCAGCTCCTACAGGGGCCTATTGTACTTC
TRBJ2-7	NA	TRBD2	TRBV5-6	CASSLAGTSGRKQYF	TGTGCCAGCAGCTTGGCAGGGACTAGCGGGAGAAAGCAGTACTTC
TRBJ2-7	NA	TRBD2	TRBV7-9	CASSLAVGPSGRQAYEQYF	TGTGCCAGCAGCTTAGCGGTTGGGCCTAGCGGGAGACAGGCCTACGAGCAGTACTTC
TRBJ1-6	few	NA	TRBV11-2	CASSHPPAGGIQPLHF	TGTGCCAGCAGCCACCCCCCGGCCGGAGGAATTCAACCCCTCCACTTT
TRBJ2-1	NA	NA	TRBV11-2	CASSQTSGARAYNEQFF	TGTGCCAGCAGCCAGACCTCTGGGGCCCGCGCTTACAATGAGCAGTTCTTC
TRBJ2-1	NA	NA	TRBV4-1	CASSQDEWGSVREQFF	TGCGCCAGCAGCCAAGATGAATGGGGTAGCGTGCGTGAGCAGTTCTTC
TRBJ2-1	few	TRBD2	TRBV4-2	CASSPRLAGPSYNEQFF	TGTGCCAGCAGCCCGAGACTAGCGGGACCTTCCTACAATGAGCAGTTCTTC
TRBJ1-3	NA	NA	TRBV18	CASLDFGNTIYF	TGTGCCAGCTTAGATTTTGGAAACACCATATATTTT
TRBJ1-6	NA	NA	TRBV13	CASSLEGGRSGSPLHF	TGTGCCAGCAGCTTAGAGGGGGGGCGATCGGGTTCACCCCTCCACTTT
TRBJ1-1	once	NA	TRBV20-1	CSARDTEAFF	TGCAGTGCCCGGGACACTGAAGCTTTCTTT
TRBJ2-5	NA	NA	TRBV7-2	CASSRGLRETQYF	TGTGCCAGCAGCCGGGGACTCCGAGAGACCCAGTACTTC
TRBJ2-1	NA	TRBD1	TRBV24-1	CATSDLGQGARNEQFF	TGTGCCACCAGTGATTTGGGACAGGGGGCGAGAAATGAGCAGTTCTTC
TRBJ2-2	NA	NA	TRBV6-5	CASRSGANTGELFF	TGTGCCAGCAGGTCAGGGGCGAACACCGGGGAGCTGTTTTTT
TRBJ2-7	NA	TRBD2	TRBV6-2/TRBV6-3	CASSLTGGPTYEQYF	TGTGCCAGCAGTCTTACGGGAGGCCCTACCTACGAGCAGTACTTC
TRBJ1-1	NA	NA	TRBV5-4	CASSFTGRAEAFF	TGTGCCAGCAGCTTTACAGGGAGGGCTGAAGCTTTCTTT
TRBJ2-1	NA	TRBD2	TRBV10-3	CAISEFGAGGRNEQFF	TGTGCCATCAGTGAGTTCGGAGCGGGGGGTCGAAATGAGCAGTTCTTC
TRBJ1-4	NA	TRBD1	TRBV5-4	CASSLFLRQGAEEKLFF	TGTGCCAGCAGCTTGTTTCTCCGGCAGGGGGCCGAGGAAAAACTGTTTTTT
TRBJ2-3	NA	TRBD2	TRBV4-1	CASSQFGASGGAQLTDTQYF	TGCGCCAGCAGTCAATTCGGAGCTAGCGGGGGGGCTCAACTCACAGATACGCAGTATTTT
TRBJ1-4	NA	TRBD1	TRBV19	CASRMDRADEKLFF	TGTGCCAGTCGGATGGACAGGGCCGATGAAAAACTGTTTTTT
TRBJ2-7	NA	NA	TRBV15	CATSREYRDGYEQYF	TGTGCCACCAGCAGAGAGTACAGGGACGGCTACGAGCAGTACTTC
TRBJ2-7	NA	NA	TRBV7-5	CARSLLAGGPTYEQYF	TGTGCCAGAAGCCTCCTAGCGGGAGGGCCGACCTACGAGCAGTACTTC
TRBJ2-4	NA	TRBD1	TRBV6-1	CASSDPLRDRMNIQYF	TGTGCCAGCAGTGATCCTCTTAGGGACAGGATGAACATTCAGTACTTC
TRBJ2-1	few	TRBD2	TRBV14	CASSRRWGLAGGSSYNEQFF	TGTGCCAGCAGCCGGAGATGGGGACTAGCGGGAGGGAGCTCCTACAATGAGCAGTTCTTC
TRBJ2-7	few	TRBD2	TRBV2	CASSDFSTGRRGVPYEQYF	TGTGCCAGCAGTGATTTTTCCACCGGTCGGCGGGGGGTCCCCTACGAGCAGTACTTC
TRBJ2-7	NA	NA	TRBV28	CASLPGQGSSYEQYF	TGTGCCAGTCTCCCCGGGCAGGGGAGTTCCTACGAGCAGTACTTC
TRBJ1-2	NA	NA	TRBV24-1	CATSDNSYGYTF	TGTGCCACCAGTGATAACAGCTATGGCTACACCTTC
TRBJ2-1	NA	NA	TRBV14	CASSQLSNEQFF	TGTGCCAGCAGCCAACTTTCGAATGAGCAGTTCTTC
TRBJ2-2	NA	NA	TRBV24-1	CATSDSGLFYYTGELFF	TGTGCCACCAGTGACTCAGGACTTTTCTATTACACCGGGGAGCTGTTTTTT
TRBJ1-3	NA	NA	TRBV15	CATSRDRSSGNTIYF	TGTGCCACCAGCAGAGACAGAAGCTCTGGAAACACCATATATTTT
TRBJ2-7	NA	TRBD1	TRBV7-3	CASSSGQGTYEQYF	TGTGCCAGCAGCTCGGGACAGGGGACCTACGAGCAGTACTTC
TRBJ2-5	NA	NA	TRBV19	CASSYGGDLETQYF	TGTGCCAGTAGTTACGGAGGGGACCTGGAGACCCAGTACTTC
TRBJ1-6	NA	TRBD1	TRBV28	CASTPGQANSPLHF	TGTGCCAGCACTCCGGGACAGGCTAATTCACCCCTCCACTTT
TRBJ1-5	NA	NA	TRBV19	CASSISRNQPQHF	TGTGCCAGTAGTATATCGAGGAATCAGCCCCAGCATTTT
TRBJ2-1	NA	NA	TRBV11-2	CASSLERGPPYNEQFF	TGTGCCAGCAGCTTAGAAAGAGGGCCCCCCTACAATGAGCAGTTCTTC
TRBJ2-7	NA	TRBD2	TRBV5-1	CASSLGTSGEQYF	TGCGCCAGCAGCCTTGGGACTAGCGGCGAGCAGTACTTC
TRBJ2-5	NA	TRBD1	TRBV2	CASSEVRTGEETQYF	TGTGCCAGCAGTGAAGTAAGGACAGGTGAAGAGACCCAGTACTTC
TRBJ1-2	NA	TRBD1	TRBV28	CASRGTGGGYGYTF	TGTGCCAGCAGGGGGACAGGGGGCGGCTATGGCTACACCTTC
TRBJ2-7	NA	TRBD2	TRBV6-6	CASSAPLAGGPPEQYF	TGTGCCAGCAGTGCCCCACTAGCGGGAGGGCCTCCCGAGCAGTACTTC
TRBJ2-2	once	NA	TRBV29-1	CSVDPGGAQNTGELFF	TGCAGCGTTGACCCCGGCGGGGCCCAGAACACCGGGGAGCTGTTTTTT
TRBJ1-4	NA	NA	TRBV7-7	CASSFGHNEKLFF	TGTGCTAGCAGCTTCGGTCATAATGAAAAACTGTTTTTT
TRBJ2-7	NA	TRBD1	TRBV3-1/TRBV3-2	CASHNRGSSSYEQYF	TGTGCCAGTCATAACAGGGGCTCGAGCTCCTACGAGCAGTACTTC
TRBJ2-2	NA	NA	TRBV10-1	CASKPTPNTGELFF	TGCGCCAGCAAACCGACACCCAACACCGGGGAGCTGTTTTTT
TRBJ2-2	NA	NA	TRBV28	CASSALVTTGELFF	TGTGCCAGCAGTGCCCTAGTTACCACCGGGGAGCTGTTTTTT
TRBJ2-1	NA	TRBD2	TRBV9	CASSVLAGNEQFF	TGTGCCAGCAGCGTACTAGCGGGAAATGAGCAGTTCTTC
TRBJ2-5	NA	NA	TRBV4-1	CASSQGGVGETQYF	TGCGCCAGCAGCCAAGGCGGGGTCGGGGAGACCCAGTACTTC
TRBJ1-3	NA	NA	TRBV16	CASSQSRGGNTIYF	TGTGCCAGCAGCCAATCAAGGGGAGGAAACACCATATATTTT
TRBJ1-1	NA	TRBD1	TRBV25-1	CASSETGRGTEAFF	TGTGCCAGCAGTGAGACAGGGCGGGGCACTGAAGCTTTCTTT
TRBJ2-7	many	TRBD2	TRBV4-2	CASSQGAGAAYEQYF	TGTGCCAGCAGCCAAGGTGCGGGAGCCGCCTACGAGCAGTACTTC
TRBJ2-7	NA	TRBD1	TRBV15	CATSRRGQGAYEQYF	TGTGCCACCAGCAGGAGGGGACAGGGAGCCTACGAGCAGTACTTC
TRBJ2-7	NA	TRBD1	TRBV10-2	CASSELTGGRDEQYF	TGCGCCAGCAGTGAGTTGACAGGGGGCAGGGACGAGCAGTACTTC